This T cell receptor beta chain was recorded in a study of T cell changes during pregnancy in multiple sclerosis. Profiled with immunoSEQ multiplex PCR; TCRdb holds only in-frame clones, not every one. The sample yields tens of thousands of clones, about nine tenths seen once. The receptor comes from a female donor with multiple sclerosis, enrolled in a pregnancy study. The starting material was CD4+ T cells from peripheral blood mononuclear cells, obtained in the second trimester of pregnancy.

CDR3: CASSGPGQGSRDTQYF. The CDR3 DNA sequence: TGTGCCAGTAGTGGGCCGGGACAGGGGAGTAGGGATACGCAGTATTTT. The rearrangement uses TRBV19 and TRBJ2-3; 10 nucleotides agree with TRBD1. V dropped 5 bases and J dropped 6; count of bases not matched to a gene: 11. CDR1 LNHDA and CDR2 SQIVND come from the germline V gene (reference sequence). CDR3 length: 16 residues.